This T cell receptor (beta chain) is from a study of PD-1 blockade in classical Hodgkin lymphoma. Turning to the study itself: Nivolumab dosing for patients was 3 mg/kg, administered intravenously every 2 weeks. Notes on the study in general: A reduction in baseline TCR diversity was reportedly seen in newly diagnosed patients relative to healthy donors. Individuals initiating nivolumab under 1 year after ASCT were excluded.

Brentuximab vedotin exposure varied among the patients, all of whom had relapsed after autologous stem cell transplantation. Remarks on this clone: Antigen: not known.

This CDR3 is built from 15 residues. Looked up from germline, CDR1 is SGDLS and CDR2 is YYNGEE. Trimming removed 0 bases from V and 5 bases from J; junction bases left unmatched: 6. Measured with immunoSEQ multiplex PCR; TCRdb has only the in-frame clones, and not every one. The sample records approximately 80,000 clones, 89% being singletons. The chain is built from TRBV9 and TRBJ2-7; 9 bases fit TRBD2. The clonotype originates from a human donor with classical Hodgkin lymphoma. The starting material was peripheral blood mononuclear cells (PBMCs), obtained at baseline. The CDR3 loop is CASSVEPSGTHEQYF. The CDR3 coding sequence is TGTGCCAGCAGCGTAGAACCTAGCGGGACCCACGAGCAGTACTTC.